The rows below give T cell receptor beta chains drawn from one sample of a study of siplizumab effects on memory and regulatory T cells. TCRdb keeps only in-frame clones here, not all; method: immunoSEQ multiplex PCR. The top ten hold more than 0.095% of the sample, which has roughly 68,000 clones, just over 95% seen once. The sample taken for sequencing was naive CD8+ T cells sorted from blood. Receptor source: a human donor in good health. Each CDR3 is given with its conserved first and last residue. A D gene is named only where the DNA matches it firmly. A row's size may be missing; if present it is once, few, many or a size class.

D gene | clone size | J gene | V gene | CDR3 DNA | CDR3 protein
TRBD2 | NA | TRBJ2-3 | TRBV27 | TGTGCCAGCAGTTTATCGAATTCCTTGTTGCTAGCGGGGGTAGATACGCAGTATTTT | CASSLSNSLLLAGVDTQYF
NA | NA | TRBJ2-3 | TRBV9 | TGTGCCAGCAGCCCCCACGTTATAGACACAGATACGCAGTATTTT | CASSPHVIDTDTQYF
NA | NA | TRBJ1-1 | TRBV9 | TGTGCCAGCAGCGTGGGTAGGGTTACCATGAACACTGAAGCTTTCTTT | CASSVGRVTMNTEAFF
NA | once | TRBJ2-4 | TRBV15 | TGTGCCACCAGCAGAGATGGCGGGATCAAAAACATTCAGTACTTC | CATSRDGGIKNIQYF
NA | NA | TRBJ1-2 | TRBV6-1 | TGTGCCAGCAGTGTTGGAGATTATGGCTACACCTTC | CASSVGDYGYTF
TRBD1 | NA | TRBJ2-7 | TRBV19 | TGTGCCAGTAGAAACTGGACAGGGCAGACTACGGAGCAGTACTTC | CASRNWTGQTTEQYF
NA | NA | TRBJ1-4 | TRBV4-2 | TGTGCCAGCAGCCAACTAGAAAGGGAGGAAAAACTGTTTTTT | CASSQLEREEKLFF
NA | NA | TRBJ2-7 | TRBV27 | TGTGCCAGCAGTCCCGGGTCCTACTACGAGCAGTACTTC | CASSPGSYYEQYF
NA | NA | TRBJ2-3 | TRBV9 | TGTGCCAGCAGCGTAGATAGCACAGATACGCAGTATTTT | CASSVDSTDTQYF
TRBD2 | NA | TRBJ2-5 | TRBV5-4 | TGTGCCAGCAGCTTGGGTAGCGGGGGGGTAGAGACCCAGTACTTC | CASSLGSGGVETQYF
TRBD2 | NA | TRBJ2-2 | TRBV7-8 | TGTGCCAGCAGCTTAGCGCTGAGTAGCGGGGTGTGGGACACCGGGGAGCTGTTTTTT | CASSLALSSGVWDTGELFF
TRBD2 | NA | TRBJ2-7 | TRBV5-6 | TGTGCCAGCAGCTTGGGGCTAGCGGGGGGTTCCGAGCAGTACTTC | CASSLGLAGGSEQYF
NA | NA | TRBJ2-3 | TRBV27 | TGTGCCAGCAGTAAGGTTGCGGGGTGGACAGATACGCAGTATTTT | CASSKVAGWTDTQYF
TRBD1 | NA | TRBJ1-2 | TRBV9 | TGTGCCAGCAGCCCCTGGGGACAGGGCGTCTATGGCTACACCTTC | CASSPWGQGVYGYTF
TRBD2 | NA | TRBJ2-1 | TRBV4-3 | TGCGCCAGCAGAGAGAGCGGGGGGGGCTCCTACAATGAGCAGTTCTTC | CASRESGGGSYNEQFF
NA | NA | TRBJ2-7 | TRBV11-2 | TGTGCCAGCAGCTTAGTTCAGTTATACGAGCAGTACTTC | CASSLVQLYEQYF
TRBD1 | NA | TRBJ1-6 | TRBV27 | TGTGCCAGCAGTTCGGACAGGGTCTCCTATAATTCACCCCTCCACTTT | CASSSDRVSYNSPLHF
NA | NA | TRBJ2-7 | TRBV19 | TGTGCCAGTAGTATCACGGGGGCCAACTACGAGCAGTACTTC | CASSITGANYEQYF
NA | NA | TRBJ1-1 | TRBV2 | TGTGCCAGCAGTACTACGGGGGGCTTGAACACTGAAGCTTTCTTT | CASSTTGGLNTEAFF
NA | NA | TRBJ2-1 | TRBV25-1 | TGTGCCAGCAGTGAATTCTTCAGGGATCATGAGCAGTTCTTC | CASSEFFRDHEQFF
NA | NA | TRBJ2-7 | TRBV27 | TGTGCCAGCAAACTCGGACACTCCTACGAGCAGTACTTC | CASKLGHSYEQYF
NA | NA | TRBJ1-2 | TRBV5-4 | TGTGCCAGCAGCTTGGGGCAGGGGATATACACCTTC | CASSLGQGIYTF
NA | NA | TRBJ2-3 | TRBV4-3 | TGCGCCAGCAGCCAAGACTCCAGGGGAAGCACAGATACGCAGTATTTT | CASSQDSRGSTDTQYF
NA | NA | TRBJ2-3 | TRBV14 | TGTGCCAGCAGCCAAGTCGGAGGAGATACGCAGTATTTT | CASSQVGGDTQYF
NA | NA | TRBJ2-7 | TRBV7-9 | TGTGCCAGCAGCAAGGGACCCCTGGGCGAGCAGTACTTC | CASSKGPLGEQYF
TRBD1 | NA | TRBJ1-3 | TRBV9 | TGTGCCAGCAGCGTCGATAGGGGGACAGGGTCTCCCATATATTTT | CASSVDRGTGSPIYF
NA | NA | TRBJ1-5 | TRBV19 | TGTGCCAGTAGTATAGTAGGGCTCGACAATCAGCCCCAGCATTTT | CASSIVGLDNQPQHF
TRBD2 | NA | TRBJ2-3 | TRBV4-2 | TGTGCCAGCAGCCAATTAGCGGGGGGCCCAGATACGCAGTATTTT | CASSQLAGGPDTQYF
TRBD1 | NA | TRBJ1-6 | TRBV15 | TGTGCCACCAGCGAGGGGACAGGGAGCTCCTATAATTCACCCCTCCACTTT | CATSEGTGSSYNSPLHF
NA | NA | TRBJ1-3 | TRBV2 | TGTGCCAGCAGTGAAGCTTGGAGTTCCTACAACTCTGGAAACACCATATATTTT | CASSEAWSSYNSGNTIYF
NA | NA | TRBJ1-5 | TRBV27 | TGTGCCAGCAGTTGGGGTTCCAATCAGCCCCAGCATTTT | CASSWGSNQPQHF
NA | NA | TRBJ1-6 | TRBV6-5 | TGTGCCAGCAGTTTCAGCCTGACGGGGGAGTCACCCCTCCACTTT | CASSFSLTGESPLHF
TRBD1 | NA | TRBJ2-7 | TRBV4-2 | TGTGCCAGCAGCCAGGCAACCGGGACAGGATTGTACGAGCAGTACTTC | CASSQATGTGLYEQYF
TRBD1 | NA | TRBJ1-1 | TRBV6-9 | TGTGCCAGCAGTCAAGGACAGGGCCTGGAAACTGAAGCTTTCTTT | CASSQGQGLETEAFF
NA | NA | TRBJ2-7 | TRBV27 | TGTGCCAGCAGTTCCCACTACATTTACGAGCAGTACTTC | CASSSHYIYEQYF
NA | NA | TRBJ1-1 | TRBV28 | TGTGCCAGCGGTGAGGACAGCCGGAACACTGAAGCTTTCTTT | CASGEDSRNTEAFF
NA | NA | TRBJ2-2 | TRBV5-1 | TGCGCCAGCGCAGAGGGGTTTGGGAACACCGGGGAGCTGTTTTTT | CASAEGFGNTGELFF
NA | NA | TRBJ1-4 | TRBV4-1 | TGCGCCAGCAGCCACCTGACAGGAATTGCACCTAATGAAAAACTGTTTTTT | CASSHLTGIAPNEKLFF
TRBD1 | NA | TRBJ1-1 | TRBV5-4 | TGTGCCAGCAGCCCGACAGGGCGAAGTACTGAAGCTTTCTTT | CASSPTGRSTEAFF
NA | NA | TRBJ2-7 | TRBV9 | TGTGCCAGCAGCTCCTCCTCCGAGCAGTACTTC | CASSSSSEQYF
TRBD1 | NA | TRBJ2-3 | TRBV9 | TGTGCCAGCAGCGTAGACGGGACAGGGGCAGATACGCAGTATTTT | CASSVDGTGADTQYF
NA | NA | TRBJ2-7 | TRBV5-1 | TGCGCCAGCAGCCCCAGTGCAGGCGGCTTTACCTACGAGCAGTACTTC | CASSPSAGGFTYEQYF
NA | NA | TRBJ2-7 | TRBV29-1 | TGCAGCGTTGAAGACAGTATAAGCTACGAGCAGTACTTC | CSVEDSISYEQYF
TRBD1 | NA | TRBJ1-2 | TRBV11-1 | TGTGCCAGCAGCGGAGACAGGGTCTATGGCTACACCTTC | CASSGDRVYGYTF
NA | NA | TRBJ2-5 | TRBV9 | TGTGCCAGCAGCGCGCTCACCGGCGAGACCCAGTACTTC | CASSALTGETQYF
NA | NA | TRBJ2-1 | TRBV18 | TGTGCCAGCTCACCGCGTGGGGGGAGCAATGAGCAGTTCTTC | CASSPRGGSNEQFF
NA | NA | TRBJ2-5 | TRBV16 | TGTGCCAGCAGCCCTTCACACAGACAAGAGACCCAGTACTTC | CASSPSHRQETQYF
TRBD2 | NA | TRBJ2-1 | TRBV7-3 | TGTGCCAGCAGCTTAACCCTAAGCGGGGTCAATGAGCAGTTCTTC | CASSLTLSGVNEQFF
NA | NA | TRBJ2-5 | TRBV19 | TGTGCCAGTAGTAGTTTTGAGGAAGAGACCCAGTACTTC | CASSSFEEETQYF